The sequence of this T cell receptor beta chain was determined in a study of metastatic and nonmetastatic thyroid tumors. This clone was seen repeatedly, ten times or more. Thyroid surgery was performed in patients who had received no treatment beforehand. CDR3 length: 14 residues. The V gene's germline CDR1 is MNHEY and CDR2 SVGEGT. Germline trimming cut 4 bases from V and 5 bases from J; bases unmatched to any gene: 5. Via MiXCR, TCRdb re-called the PCR reads. Here the sample spans some 23,000 clones, about 30% being singletons. The rearrangement joins TRBV6-2 or TRBV6-3 to TRBJ2-3, with 8 positions matching TRBD1. This TCR came from a female donor with papillary thyroid cancer or a benign thyroid nodule (not recorded which). Some clones in this sample may be carry-over from other donors' samples. Source material: tumor tissue. CDR3 sequence: CASSSGQGIDTQYF. The CDR3 DNA reads TGTGCCAGCAGTTCCGGACAGGGCATAGATACGCAGTATTTT.